This TCR beta chain was sequenced in a study of Graves' ophthalmopathy and Graves' hyperthyroidism. Study-wide points: At about 70% sensitivity and approximately 72% specificity, the model predicted progression of the ophthalmopathy. Most thyroid-expanded clonotypes exceeding 0.001 frequency were also found in blood.

The study amplified TCR beta CDR3 regions using RNA transcripts. Second-round multiplex PCR came after a first-round RT-PCR that employed HTBI primers. TCRdb recomputed calls from the multiplex PCR reads with MiXCR, one row per CDR3 protein. The data hold about 640,000 distinct CDR3 sequences, with under 50% observed a single time. Diagnosis relied on clinical symptoms, serum thyroxine, TRAb, thyroid ultrasound and orbital computed tomography. The starting material, roughly 9.4 ml of fresh peripheral blood, provided the PBMCs. The length of the CDR3 is 14 residues. Per the germline V gene, CDR1 is SGHVS and CDR2 is FQNEAQ. Trimming took off 1 base at V and 3 bases at J, with 10 bases between the two ends. Note on this clonotype: Its specificity is not known.

The receptor was derived from an adult man with Graves' ophthalmopathy. Sequenced sample: peripheral blood. This sequence joins TRBV7-8 and TRBJ2-7; D is possibly TRBD2 (6 bases). CDR3: CASSLGDWYYEQYF. The CDR3 DNA reads TGTGCCAGCAGCTTAGGGGACTGGTACTACGAGCAGTACTTC.